This T cell receptor beta chain is drawn from a study of graft-versus-host responses after intestinal transplantation. Regarding the study as a whole: GvH clonotypes were identified within recipient marrow, with a subset emerging first in ileum or blood.

A note on this clone: The target antigen is unknown.

Method: immunoSEQ multiplex PCR; TCRdb's copy keeps in-frame clones and lacks some. The sample contains about 98,000 clones, around 88% of which appear only once. CDR1 and CDR2 from the germline V gene are SGHAT and FQNNGV. The V gene end was trimmed by 4 bases and the J gene end by 3 bases; junction bases not matched to a gene: 4. This CDR3 is 14 amino acids long. The source material was PBMCs, sampled 255 days after intestinal transplant. The chain recombines TRBV11-2 with TRBJ2-7; 9 bases match TRBD1. This clonotype was obtained from a human patient who received an intestinal transplant, so some T cells may come from the graft donor. The DNA for the CDR3 is TGTGCCAGCAGCTCGGGACAGGGAATCTACGAGCAGTACTTC. Residues: CASSSGQGIYEQYF.